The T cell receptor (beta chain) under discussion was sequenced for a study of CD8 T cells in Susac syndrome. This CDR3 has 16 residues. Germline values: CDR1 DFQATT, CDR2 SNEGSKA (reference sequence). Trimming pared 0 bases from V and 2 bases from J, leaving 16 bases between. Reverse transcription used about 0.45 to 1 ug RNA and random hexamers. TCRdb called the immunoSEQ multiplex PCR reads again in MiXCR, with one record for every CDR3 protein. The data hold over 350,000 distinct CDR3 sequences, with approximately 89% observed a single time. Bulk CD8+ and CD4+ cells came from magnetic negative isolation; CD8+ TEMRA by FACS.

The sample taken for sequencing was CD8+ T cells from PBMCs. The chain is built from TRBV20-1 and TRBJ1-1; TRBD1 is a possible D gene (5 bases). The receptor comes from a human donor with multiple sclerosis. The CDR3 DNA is TGCAGTGCTAGAGACCCGAGAGGGGTACAAAACACTGAAGCTTTCTTT. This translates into CSARDPRGVQNTEAFF.